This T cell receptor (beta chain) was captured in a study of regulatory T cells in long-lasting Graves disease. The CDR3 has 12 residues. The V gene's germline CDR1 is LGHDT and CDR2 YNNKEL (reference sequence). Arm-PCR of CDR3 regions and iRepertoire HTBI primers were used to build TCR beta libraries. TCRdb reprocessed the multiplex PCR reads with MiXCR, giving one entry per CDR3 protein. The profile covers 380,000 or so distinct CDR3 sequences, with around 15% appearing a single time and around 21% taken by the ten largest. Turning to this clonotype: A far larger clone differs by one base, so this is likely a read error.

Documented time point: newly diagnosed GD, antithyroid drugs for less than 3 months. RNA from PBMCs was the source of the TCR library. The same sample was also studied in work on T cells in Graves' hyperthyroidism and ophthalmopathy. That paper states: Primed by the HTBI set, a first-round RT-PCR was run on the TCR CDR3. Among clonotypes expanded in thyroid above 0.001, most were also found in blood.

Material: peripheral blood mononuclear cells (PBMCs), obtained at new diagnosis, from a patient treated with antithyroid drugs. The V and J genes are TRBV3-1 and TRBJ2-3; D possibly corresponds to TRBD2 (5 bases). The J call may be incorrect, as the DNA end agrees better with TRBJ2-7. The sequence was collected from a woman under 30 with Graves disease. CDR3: CANSQVEDEQYF. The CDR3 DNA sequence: TGTGCCAACAGCCAAGTGGAGGACGAGCAGTACTTC.